Sequencing of this T cell receptor (beta chain) was carried out in a study of blood T cell repertoires in COVID-19. V gave up 6 bases and J gave up 5 bases, with 13 bases separating them. The CDR3 totals 13 residues. Germline assignment: CDR1 MNHEY and CDR2 SVGAGI. Generated by immunoSEQ multiplex PCR, the TCRdb table keeps only in-frame clones and is missing some. The sample carries fewer than 300,000 clones, just over 85% recorded once. This clonotype was sampled from a man in his fifties or sixties with COVID-19, enrolled during active disease. This sequence joins TRBV6-5 and TRBJ1-2; D not resolved. Sequenced sample: peripheral blood. The DNA of the CDR3 is TGTGCCAGCAGCCACTTTTTGGTATATGGCTACACCTTC. Translating gives CASSHFLVYGYTF.